Listed below are T cell receptor beta chains from one sample, sequenced in a study of T-cell memory formation after mild COVID-19. MiXCR, run by TCRdb on the 5' RACE reads, gives a single entry per CDR3 protein. This sample has 350,000 to 500,000 distinct CDR3 sequences, with around a quarter found just once. The sample taken for sequencing was PBMCs or a T cell subset sorted from them (not recorded which). The receptors were sampled from an adult woman who had mild COVID-19 (a few samples of this study predate the infection). Cell type and time point are not known. The CDR3 runs from the conserved cysteine through the conserved F or W. The D gene is left open where the match is weak. The size field is filled for only some rows; it gives once, few, many or a size class.

J gene,D gene,V gene,clone size,CDR3 DNA,CDR3 protein
TRBJ2-1,TRBD2,TRBV12-3/TRBV12-4,few,TGTGCCAGCAGTGCCCCTAGCGGGATAGGGTACAATGAGCAGTTCTTC,CASSAPSGIGYNEQFF
TRBJ1-2,.,TRBV3-1,.,TGTGCCAGCAGCCAAGACGAGGGGCTGGGCTACACCTTC,CASSQDEGLGYTF
TRBJ2-2,TRBD2,TRBV25-1,few,TGTGCCAGCAGTGTGCTAGCGGGAGGAACCGGGGAGCTGTTTTTT,CASSVLAGGTGELFF
TRBJ2-1,TRBD2,TRBV13,.,TGTGCCAGCAGCCCAGGGACTAGCGGGAGAAATGAGCAGTTCTTC,CASSPGTSGRNEQFF
TRBJ2-2,TRBD1,TRBV12-3/TRBV12-4,.,TGTGCCAGCAGGGGACAGGCCGTGGACACCGGGGAGCTGTTTTTT,CASRGQAVDTGELFF
TRBJ2-7,.,TRBV29-1,few,TGCAGCGTTTCCCGGGACTCCTACGAGCAGTACTTC,CSVSRDSYEQYF
TRBJ1-5,.,TRBV6-6,few,TGTGCCAGCAGTTACCCAGGGTATCAGCCCCAGCATTTT,CASSYPGYQPQHF
TRBJ1-5,.,TRBV29-1,.,TGCAGCGTTTTGCAGGGGTCGGGTCAGCCCCAGCATTTT,CSVLQGSGQPQHF
TRBJ2-7,TRBD2,TRBV9,few,TGTGCCAGCAGCGAGGGACTAGCCCACGAGCAGTACTTC,CASSEGLAHEQYF
TRBJ1-5,.,TRBV3-1,few,TGTGCCAGCAGCCTTCGACAGACCAATCAGCCCCAGCATTTT,CASSLRQTNQPQHF
TRBJ1-5,.,TRBV24-1,once,TGTGCCACCAGTGACCGACAGAATCAGCCCCAGCATTTT,CATSDRQNQPQHF
TRBJ2-7,.,TRBV20-1,few,TGCAGTGCTAGAGCGGGGGTTGATTACGAGCAGTACTTC,CSARAGVDYEQYF
TRBJ2-7,.,TRBV12-3/TRBV12-4,.,TGTGCCAGCAGTTTAAATAGGGGACCCTACGAGCAGTACTTC,CASSLNRGPYEQYF
TRBJ1-2,.,TRBV5-6,few,TGTGCCAGCAGCTTGGCACGGGGTCACTATGGCTACACCTTC,CASSLARGHYGYTF
TRBJ2-1,TRBD2,TRBV11-2,few,TGTGCCAGCAGCTCCGGGAGGCAGCTATCTTACAATGAGCAGTTCTTC,CASSSGRQLSYNEQFF
TRBJ1-4,TRBD1,TRBV6-5,.,TGTGCCAGCAGTTACCTAGCGGGACAGGGTGAAAAACTGTTTTTT,CASSYLAGQGEKLFF
TRBJ2-3,TRBD2,TRBV18,.,TGTGCCAGCTCACCGGTAGCGGGGGTCAGTACAGATACGCAGTATTTT,CASSPVAGVSTDTQYF
TRBJ2-7,TRBD1,TRBV30,few,TGTGCCTGGAGCCCCGGACAGGGGGCTCACGAGCAGTACTTC,CAWSPGQGAHEQYF
TRBJ2-3,.,TRBV15,.,TGTGCCACCAGCAGCAGACTAGCAGATACGCAGTATTTT,CATSSRLADTQYF
TRBJ1-1,.,TRBV19,.,TGTGCCAGTAGTCTCACCGGAGGTGAAGCTTTCTTT,CASSLTGGEAFF
TRBJ2-1,TRBD2,TRBV6-6,few,TGTGCCAGCAGTTATACTAGCGGGAGTCGGAATGAGCAGTTCTTC,CASSYTSGSRNEQFF
TRBJ2-2,TRBD1,TRBV7-9,few,TGTGCCAGCAGCCCCCTATATCGCCGACAGGGAAGGGCCGGGGAGCTGTTTTTT,CASSPLYRRQGRAGELFF
TRBJ2-7,TRBD1,TRBV29-1,few,TGCAGCGTTCGGACAGGGGCTGGGGAGCAGTACTTC,CSVRTGAGEQYF